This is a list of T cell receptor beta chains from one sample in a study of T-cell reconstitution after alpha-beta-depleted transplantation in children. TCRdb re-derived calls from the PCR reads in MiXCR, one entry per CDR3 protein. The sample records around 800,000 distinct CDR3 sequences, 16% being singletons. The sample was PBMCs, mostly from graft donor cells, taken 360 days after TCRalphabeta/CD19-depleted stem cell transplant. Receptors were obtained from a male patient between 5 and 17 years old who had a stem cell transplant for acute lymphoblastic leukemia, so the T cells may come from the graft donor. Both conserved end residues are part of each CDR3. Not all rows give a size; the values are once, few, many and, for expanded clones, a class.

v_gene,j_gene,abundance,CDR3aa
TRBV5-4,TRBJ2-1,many,CASSSLTTGSIYNEQFF
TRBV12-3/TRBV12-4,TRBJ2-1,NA,CASSLTATYKEQFF
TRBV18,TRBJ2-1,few,CASSLDSGRANEQFF
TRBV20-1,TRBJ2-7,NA,CSAEGTGWGNSYKQYF
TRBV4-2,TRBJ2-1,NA,CASSQTSFEQFF
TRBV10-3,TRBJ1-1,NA,CAISEGVEGGTEAFF
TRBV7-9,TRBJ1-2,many,CASSLAGIPYGYTF
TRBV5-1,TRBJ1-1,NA,CASSLAGTRTYLNTEAFF
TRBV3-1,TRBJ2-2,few,CASSQEGLGRGTGELFF
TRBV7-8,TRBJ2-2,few,CASSLGTWTSGRGVTGELFF
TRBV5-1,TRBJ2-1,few,CASSLIAGGVEYNEQFF
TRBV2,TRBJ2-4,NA,CASTEPFLAKNIQYF
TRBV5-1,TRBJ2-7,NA,CASSLTARGSYEQYF
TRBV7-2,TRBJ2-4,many,CASSLKGTVGTKNIQYF
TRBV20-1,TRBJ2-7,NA,CSALGLAGFEQYF
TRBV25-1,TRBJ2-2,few,CASSPQGYLLGAVF
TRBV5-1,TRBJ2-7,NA,CASSLGLFTYEQYF
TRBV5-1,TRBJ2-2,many,CASSTRAGGGTGELFF
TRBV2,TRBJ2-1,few,CASSVWTVLNEQFF
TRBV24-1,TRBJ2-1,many,CATSDFRHSNEQFF
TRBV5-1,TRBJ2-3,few,CASSLVGGTVGDTQYF
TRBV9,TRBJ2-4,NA,CASSTRGGLAKNIQYF
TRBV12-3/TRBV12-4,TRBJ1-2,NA,CASSFQGFLFVDYGYTF
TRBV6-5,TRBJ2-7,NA,CASSYSQGEQYF
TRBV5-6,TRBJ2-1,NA,CASRLRDKRSFRQFF